These 11 T cell receptor beta chains came from one sample sequenced in a study of glioma-infiltrating T cells after dendritic cell vaccination. Specified time point: after dendritic cell vaccination, including at tumor progression/relapse. Clones were sequenced by immunoSEQ multiplex PCR, and TCRdb holds only the in-frame ones, with some missing. The sample has roughly 80,000 clones, over 75% seen once. The sample consisted of blood, taken after dendritic cell vaccination. Receptors were obtained from a human donor with glioblastoma.

CDR3 sequence: CASSQDLRTGGLGYTF. CDR3 in DNA: TGTGCCAGCAGCCAAGATCTACGGACAGGGGGTCTAGGCTACACCTTC. The chain combines TRBV14 with TRBJ1-2, with 10 bases that match TRBD1. After removal of 0 bases from V and 8 bases from J, the junction contained 9 bases not matched to a gene. Germline V gives CDR1 SGHDN, CDR2 FVKESK. This CDR3 comprises 16 residues.

This clone has just a few counts. CDR3 amino acids: CASTDRETGQYF. CDR3 DNA: TGTGCCAGCACCGATCGAGAGACGGGGCAGTATTTT. The chain is built from TRBV5-4 and TRBJ2-3; D is undetermined. CDR3 length: 12 residues. Trimming stripped 6 bases from V and 11 bases from J, with 16 bases between. Germline CDR1 SGHNT, CDR2 YYREEE (reference sequence).

This chain links TRBV5-1 with TRBJ2-3, with TRBD2 matching over 14 bases. The CDR3 extends over 19 amino acids. Germline loops: CDR1 SGHRS, CDR2 YFSETQ. V shed 3 bases, J shed 4 bases, and the junction held 13 bases outside the gene matches. The CDR3 here is CASSSRGPTSGRAPDTQYF. The CDR3 nucleotides read TGCGCCAGCAGCTCCCGGGGGCCGACTAGCGGGAGGGCCCCAGATACGCAGTATTTT.

CDR3 sequence: CASSIHRDSREGEQFF. CDR3 bases: TGCGCCAGCAGCATCCACCGGGACTCCCGAGAGGGTGAGCAGTTCTTC. The chain employs TRBV5-1 and TRBJ2-1; D possibly corresponds to TRBD2 (6 bases). V lost 4 bases and J 9 bases, leaving 23 bases between the germline ends. Germline V lookup: CDR1 SGHRS, CDR2 YFSETQ. The CDR3 spans 16 residues.

The chain is built from TRBV2 and TRBJ2-3, with 13 bases aligning to TRBD2. The germline gives CDR1 SNHLY, CDR2 FYNNEI. V dropped 3 bases and J dropped 8; count of bases not matched to a gene: 2. There are 14 residues in the CDR3. The DNA of the CDR3 is TGTGCCAGCAGTGAGGGACTAGCGGGAATTACGCAGTATTTT. Its protein product is CASSEGLAGITQYF.

This clone occurred a few times. V gene TRBV5-4 combines with J gene TRBJ2-7, with TRBD1 matching 10 bases. V lost 0 bases to trimming and J lost 7 bases; unmatched junction nucleotides: 10. Germline-derived CDR1 and CDR2 are SGHNT and YYREEE (reference sequence). This CDR3 has 16 residues. The CDR3 DNA is TGTGCCAGCAGCTTGGGGACAGGGGGGCTACCTGGGGAGCAGTACTTC. Translated: CASSLGTGGLPGEQYF.

J is TRBJ1-5 and V is TRBV5-6; 8 bases line up with TRBD1. The germline V gene has CDR1 SGHDT and CDR2 YYEEEE. The J segment lost 0 bases and the V segment lost 4 bases, leaving 6 bases of the junction unmatched. CDR3 length: 16 amino acids. CDR3 nucleotide sequence: TGTGCCAGCAGCCCCGGACAGGGAAGTAGCAATCAGCCCCAGCATTTT. Protein: CASSPGQGSSNQPQHF.

This chain links TRBV11-3 with TRBJ2-7; 9 bases fit TRBD1. Germline CDR1 and CDR2: SGHNT and YENEEA. This CDR3 is 15 amino acids long. With 5 bases clipped from V and 1 base from J, the junction kept 6 bases outside the gene matches. The CDR3 bases are TGTGCCAGCAGCCCCCGGGGGACAGGGTCCTACGAGCAGTACTTC. Translating gives CASSPRGTGSYEQYF.

The genes are TRBV19 and TRBJ1-1, with D perhaps matching TRBD1 (5 bases). V was shortened by 3 bases and J by 4 bases, with 12 bases between the two germline ends. This CDR3 has 14 amino acids. Germline V gene data show CDR1 as LNHDA and CDR2 as SQIVND (reference sequence). The CDR3 DNA is TGTGCCAGTAGTATGGCAGGGTGGGCCACTGAAGCTTTCTTT. This codes for CASSMAGWATEAFF.

This clone was seen a single time. The chain combines TRBV29-1 with TRBJ2-2, with 11 bases matching TRBD1. V shed 5 bases and J 6 bases; nucleotides not matched to a gene: 2. Germline V gene data show CDR1 as SQVTM and CDR2 as ANQGSEA. CDR3 size: 13 residues. The CDR3 DNA sequence: TGCAGCGTTCGGACAGGGGGCCCCGGGGAGCTGTTTTTT. Translation gives CSVRTGGPGELFF.

This clone was recorded a few times. V gene TRBV9 combines with J gene TRBJ2-7; 7 bases map to TRBD1. Germline values: CDR1 SGDLS, CDR2 YYNGEE. The CDR3 contains 15 residues. Losses at the gene ends were 2 bases for V and 0 bases for J; bases not matched to a gene: 5. The DNA of the CDR3 is TGTGCCAGCAGCGTTGAAGGGACAGCCTCCTACGAGCAGTACTTC. Its translation is CASSVEGTASYEQYF.